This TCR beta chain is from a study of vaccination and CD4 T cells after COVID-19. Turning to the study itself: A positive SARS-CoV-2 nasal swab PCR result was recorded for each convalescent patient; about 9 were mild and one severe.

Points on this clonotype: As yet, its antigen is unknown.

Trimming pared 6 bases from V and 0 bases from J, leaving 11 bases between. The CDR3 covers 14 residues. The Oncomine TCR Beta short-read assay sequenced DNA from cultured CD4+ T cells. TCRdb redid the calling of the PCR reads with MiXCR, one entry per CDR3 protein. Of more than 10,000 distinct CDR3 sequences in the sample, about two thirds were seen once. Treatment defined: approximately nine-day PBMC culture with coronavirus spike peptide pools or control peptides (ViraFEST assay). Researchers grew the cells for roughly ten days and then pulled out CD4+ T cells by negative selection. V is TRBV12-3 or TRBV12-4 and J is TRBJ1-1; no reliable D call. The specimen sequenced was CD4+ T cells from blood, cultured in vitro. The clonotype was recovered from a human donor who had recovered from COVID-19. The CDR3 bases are TGTGCCAGCAGGCTAGGACGGATGAACACTGAAGCTTTCTTT. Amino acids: CASRLGRMNTEAFF.